The 24 T cell receptor beta chains in this list originate from one sample, sequenced in a study of shared clonotypes between healthy human individuals (dated by TCRdb to about 2020). CD8 naive samples consisted of CD45RO-negative cells that were positively selected for CCR7, yielding a CD45RA+CCR7+ population without TemRA cells. The method was the immunoSEQ multiplex PCR assay. TCRdb obtained this table from immuneACCESS and retained in-frame rearrangements with V and J assigned. These tables miss some clones; where compared with another copy, unresolved V genes account for less than half of the shortfall, and the remainder is unexplained. The sample table records approximately 600,000 clones; 95% of these occur just once. Of the sample, around 0.12% is held by the ten largest clones. Sample: naive CD8+ T cells sorted from blood. The intended sense of this specimen's cell subset or site label: CD45RA+CCR7+. These receptors all come from a woman aged 25 to 45 in good health.

The chain has TRBV5-1 and TRBJ2-1; 8 positions agree with TRBD2. Germline CDR1 is SGHRS and CDR2 is YFSETQ. V dropped 2 bases and J dropped 2; count of bases not matched to a gene: 0. CDR3 length: 14 residues. This chain's CDR3 is CASSFSGTYNEQFF. The DNA of the CDR3 is TGCGCCAGCAGCTTTAGCGGGACCTACAATGAGCAGTTCTTC.

The chain combines TRBV6-1 with TRBJ1-5; no reliable D call. This CDR3 has 14 residues. The V gene lost 6 bases and the J gene lost 0 bases, with 9 bases spanning the gap. Germline loops: CDR1 MNHNS, CDR2 SASEGT. The CDR3: CASRDSISNQPQHF. CDR3 in DNA: TGTGCCAGCAGGGACTCCATTAGCAATCAGCCCCAGCATTTT.

This sequence joins TRBV4-1 and TRBJ2-1, with 10 positions matching TRBD1. The CDR3 spans 15 residues. Trimming took 5 bases from V and 8 from J; bases not matched to a gene: 9. Germline V gene sequence: CDR1 MGHRA, CDR2 YSYEKL. The CDR3 reads CASSNRDRGWDEQFF. The CDR3, as DNA: TGCGCCAGCAGCAACCGGGACAGGGGTTGGGATGAGCAGTTCTTC.

The V and J genes are TRBV6-5 and TRBJ1-5, with TRBD1 identical over 8 bases. The CDR3 contains 14 residues. CDR1 is MNHEY, CDR2 SVGAGI, per germline. V shed 5 bases and J 6 bases; nucleotides not matched to a gene: 6. Here the CDR3 DNA reads TGTGCCAGCAGTCCGACAGGGGAGGTTCAGCCCCAGCATTTT. Translation gives CASSPTGEVQPQHF.

The gene calls are TRBV28 and TRBJ2-1; maybe TRBD1 (5 bases). Germline CDR1 MDHEN, CDR2 SYDVKM. Trimming pared 7 bases from V and 3 bases from J, leaving 19 bases between. The CDR3 contains 16 residues. CDR3 region: CASTSSVDSNYNEQFF. DNA for the CDR3: TGTGCCAGCACCTCTTCCGTAGACAGCAACTACAATGAGCAGTTCTTC.

The J gene is TRBJ2-7, the V gene TRBV2; a possible D gene is TRBD2 (6 bases). Germline V gene sequence: CDR1 SNHLY, CDR2 FYNNEI. The CDR3 contains 14 residues. Between the trimmed V and J ends, which lost 2 bases and 0 bases, there was a span of 8 bases. The CDR3 bases are TGTGCCAGCAGTGAATTAGCGGACTCCTACGAGCAGTACTTC. Translated: CASSELADSYEQYF.

The chain links TRBV27 to TRBJ2-7, with 8 bases that match TRBD1. V trimming: 5 bases; J trimming: 6 bases; junction bases outside the gene matches: 9. The germline gives CDR1 MNHEY, CDR2 SMNVEV (reference sequence). The CDR3 runs 14 residues. The CDR3 DNA is TGTGCCAGCAGTCAGCAGGGGGCGATGGGCGAGCAGTACTTC. Its protein product is CASSQQGAMGEQYF.

This clone occurred a few times. The CDR3 loop is CASSGYRERDGEQYF. The CDR3, as DNA: TGTGCCAGCAGTGGCTATCGGGAGAGGGATGGGGAGCAGTACTTC. The chain has TRBV28 and TRBJ2-7; tentatively, D is TRBD2 (6 bases). The CDR3 runs 15 residues. The germline V and J ends were trimmed by 5 bases and 7 bases, with 21 bases remaining between them. Germline V gene data show CDR1 as MDHEN and CDR2 as SYDVKM.

The V and J genes are TRBV5-4 and TRBJ2-1, with a weak D call TRBD1 (6 bases). CDR3 length: 14 amino acids. Germline assignment: CDR1 SGHNT and CDR2 YYREEE (reference sequence). Deletions cut 3 bases from V and 7 bases from J, with 14 bases between. In nucleotides, the CDR3 is TGTGCCAGCAGCTCCGGGACATCCGCGAATGAGCAGTTCTTC. Its translation: CASSSGTSANEQFF. The variable domain in full, with the rest retrieved from reference TRBV5-4 and TRBJ2-1, is ETGVTQSPTHLIKTRGQQVTLRCSSQSGHNTVSWYQQALGQGPQFIFQYYREEENGRGNFPPRFSGLQFPNYSSELNVNALELDDSALYLCASSSGTSANEQFFGPGTRLTVL.

The genes are TRBV9 and TRBJ2-7; TRBD2 agrees at 9 bases. CDR1 SGDLS and CDR2 YYNGEE come from the germline V gene. V lost 3 bases to trimming and J lost 6 bases; unmatched junction nucleotides: 13. The CDR3 spans 16 residues. The CDR3, as DNA: TGTGCCAGCAGCGCCAGCGGGAGGAGCCGCATCGGCGAGCAGTACTTC. Translation gives CASSASGRSRIGEQYF.

The chain combines TRBV9 with TRBJ1-1, with unresolved D. This CDR3 has 15 residues. V dropped 3 bases and J dropped 0 bases, with 12 bases sitting between them. Germline V gene lookup returns CDR1 SGDLS and CDR2 YYNGEE. This CDR3 is CASSANSRMNTEAFF. CDR3 nucleotides: TGTGCCAGCAGCGCCAATTCGAGGATGAACACTGAAGCTTTCTTT.

This chain joins TRBV6-1 and TRBJ2-7; D remains ambiguous. Germline V CDR1 and CDR2: MNHNS, SASEGT. This CDR3 region has 14 residues. V shed 1 base and J shed 6 bases, with 13 bases lying between them. CDR3 bases: TGTGCCAGCAGTGAAGGTCTAGGCCTCGCCGAGCAGTACTTC. Protein: CASSEGLGLAEQYF.

The chain employs TRBV6-5 and TRBJ1-4; D uncertain. Germline loops: CDR1 MNHEY, CDR2 SVGAGI. This CDR3 has 15 amino acids. V gave up 2 bases and J gave up 5 bases, with 12 bases separating them. CDR3 nucleotides: TGTGCCAGCAGTTACGAAGGCCATAGGAATGAAAAACTGTTTTTT. Translation: CASSYEGHRNEKLFF.

Only a few counts were recorded for this clone. The J gene is TRBJ2-5, the V gene TRBV30; no definite D call. With 0 bases removed from V and 2 bases from J, the gap between germline ends came to 7 bases. The V gene's germline CDR1 is GTSNPN and CDR2 SVGIG (reference sequence). The CDR3 is made up of 13 amino acids. CDR3 sequence (DNA): TGTGCCTGGAGTGTCGGCAGGCAAGAGACCCAGTACTTC. Translation: CAWSVGRQETQYF.

V is TRBV2 and J is TRBJ1-2; no clear D gene. Germline V gene lookup returns CDR1 SNHLY and CDR2 FYNNEI. Trimming took off 8 bases at V and 2 bases at J, with 15 bases between the two ends. The CDR3 runs to 14 residues. This CDR3 reads CASGLSQPNYGYTF. The DNA for the CDR3 is TGTGCCAGCGGCTTATCGCAACCCAACTATGGCTACACCTTC.

The rearrangement links TRBV28 to TRBJ2-7; TRBD2 matches at 7 bases. In germline, CDR1 is MDHEN, CDR2 SYDVKM. CDR3 length: 15 residues. The V gene end was trimmed by 5 bases and the J gene end by 2 bases; junction bases not matched to a gene: 9. The CDR3 region is CASSPQRDQTYEQYF. The CDR3 nucleotides read TGTGCCAGCAGTCCCCAGCGGGACCAAACCTACGAGCAGTACTTC.

The rearrangement joins TRBV6-5 to TRBJ1-4; D unclear. From germline, CDR1 is MNHEY and CDR2 SVGAGI. The CDR3 length is 16 residues. V was cut by 0 bases and J by 2 bases, with 10 bases left in between. As DNA, the CDR3 is TGTGCCAGCAGTTACTCAGTCGGAGTCACTAATGAAAAACTGTTTTTT. The encoded protein is CASSYSVGVTNEKLFF.

As for this clone: This sample includes further DNA sequences coding for the same CDR3. The chain recombines TRBV27 with TRBJ2-6; D remains unclear. V was shortened by 8 bases and J by 4 bases, with 6 bases between the two germline ends. This CDR3 is 12 amino acids long. Germline lookup yields CDR1 MNHEY and CDR2 SMNVEV (reference sequence). For the CDR3, the DNA is TGTGCCAGCCGGACCGGGGCCAACGTCCTGACTTTC. It codes for CASRTGANVLTF. Full variable domain (outside the CDR3, taken from reference TRBV27 and TRBJ2-6): EAQVTQNPRYLITVTGKKLTVTCSQNMNHEYMSWYRQDPGLGLRQIYYSMNVEVTDKGDVPEGYKVSRKEKRNFPLILESPSPNQTSLYFCASRTGANVLTFGAGSRLTVL.

This chain links TRBV27 with TRBJ2-3, with a weak D call TRBD2 (5 bases). V was trimmed by 4 bases and J by 4 bases, leaving 18 bases between them. The CDR3 covers 16 residues. Germline assignment: CDR1 MNHEY and CDR2 SMNVEV (reference sequence). The CDR3 protein is CASSSRTQLSADTQYF. CDR3 bases: TGTGCCAGCAGTTCCCGGACTCAACTCTCAGCAGATACGCAGTATTTT.

V is TRBV6-1 and J is TRBJ1-2, with a possible D match to TRBD1 (5 bases). The CDR3 spans 14 residues. Trimming left V 3 bases short and J 4 bases short, with 12 bases between. Germline V CDR1 and CDR2: MNHNS, SASEGT. CDR3 region: CASSDYDRIYGYTF. The CDR3 region has the DNA TGTGCCAGCAGTGATTATGACAGAATCTATGGCTACACCTTC.

The chain has TRBV6-5 and TRBJ2-7; 7 bases agree with TRBD1. Germline values: CDR1 MNHEY, CDR2 SVGAGI. V lost 4 bases to trimming and J lost 4 bases; unmatched junction nucleotides: 10. The CDR3 sequence is 15 residues long. The CDR3 DNA follows: TGTGCCAGCAGTTCACTCCGGGACAGAGGATACGAGCAGTACTTC. It codes for CASSSLRDRGYEQYF.

The chain recombines TRBV2 with TRBJ2-4, with a weak D call TRBD2 (6 bases). The CDR3 length is 16 residues. In germline, CDR1 is SNHLY, CDR2 FYNNEI. The ends were cut back, 5 bases at V and 4 bases at J, with 18 bases in the middle. The CDR3 protein is CASSSGTSSTKNIQYF. CDR3 sequence (DNA): TGTGCCAGCAGTTCGGGTACTAGCTCCACTAAAAACATTCAGTACTTC. Full variable domain (outside the CDR3, taken from reference TRBV2 and TRBJ2-4): EPEVTQTPSHQVTQMGQEVILRCVPISNHLYFYWYRQILGQKVEFLVSFYNNEISEKSEIFDDQFSVERPDGSNFTLKIRSTKLEDSAMYFCASSSGTSSTKNIQYFGAGTRLSVL.

The chain couples TRBV6-1 to TRBJ2-1; 9 bases are a match to TRBD1. Trimming cost V 3 bases and J 7 bases; bases outside gene matches: 4. This CDR3 contains 14 residues. Germline V gene lookup returns CDR1 MNHNS and CDR2 SASEGT. The DNA for the CDR3 is TGTGCCAGCAGTGATTGGACAGGGGAAAATGAGCAGTTCTTC. Translated, it gives CASSDWTGENEQFF.

CDR3 region: CASTNAGTLTYEQYF. In nucleotides, the CDR3 is TGTGCCAGCACCAACGCCGGGACACTGACCTACGAGCAGTACTTC. V usage is TRBV11-2 and J usage is TRBJ2-7, with D tentatively TRBD1 (6 bases). V lost 7 bases, J lost 2 bases, and 18 bases lay in between. CDR1 and CDR2 (germline): SGHAT, FQNNGV. The CDR3 length is 15 residues. The whole variable domain, remainder taken from reference TRBV11-2 and TRBJ2-7, is EAGVAQSPRYKIIEKRQSVAFWCNPISGHATLYWYQQILGQGPKLLIQFQNNGVVDDSQLPKDRFSAERLKGVDSTLKIQPAKLEDSAVYLCASTNAGTLTYEQYFGPGTRLTVT.